Listed here are 17 T cell receptor beta chains from one sample, sequenced in a study of shared clonotypes between healthy human individuals. Some clones are missing from TCRdb's copy, which holds only in-frame ones; the method was immunoSEQ multiplex PCR. The table lists 2 million to 2.5 million clones, 85% to 95% of them singletons, with 0.39% in the top ten. The sample taken for sequencing was naive CD4+ T cells from PBMCs. Subset indicated: CD45RA+ positively selected. The receptor set was obtained from a man aged 18 to 35 in good health. Some clones in this sample may be carry-over from other donors' samples.

This clone appeared a single time. The chain has TRBV18 and TRBJ1-5; D perhaps matches TRBD1 (5 bases). Trimming cost V 4 bases and J 2 bases, with 9 bases left between them. The CDR3 length is 14 residues. Germline V gene sequence: CDR1 KGHSH, CDR2 LQKENI. In nucleotides, the CDR3 is TGTGCCAGCTCACAGGGGATGGGCAATCAGCCCCAGCATTTT. This codes for CASSQGMGNQPQHF.

This chain joins TRBV25-1 and TRBJ2-4, with 8 bases aligning to TRBD1. The CDR3 is 13 residues long. With 2 bases clipped from V and 15 bases from J, the junction kept 9 bases outside the gene matches. Germline V lookup: CDR1 MGHDK, CDR2 SYGVNS. CDR3 sequence (DNA): TGTGCCAGCAGTGAACCTACAGGGGGTGTATGGTACTTC. It specifies CASSEPTGGVWYF.

The genes are TRBV2 and TRBJ2-5; D is ambiguous. The closer fit of TRBJ2-7 to the DNA end suggests the J call may be wrong. This CDR3 contains 11 residues. Germline CDR1 and CDR2: SNHLY and FYNNEI. The CDR3 bases are TGTGCCAGCAGTGTTTCGGGCGAGCAGTACTTC. Its protein is CASSVSGEQYF.

V usage is TRBV4-1 and J usage is TRBJ1-4; D gene ambiguous. V gave up 0 bases and J gave up 7 bases, with 12 bases separating them. CDR1 is MGHRA and CDR2 is YSYEKL in the germline V gene. The length of the CDR3 is 15 residues. In DNA, the CDR3 is TGCGCCAGCAGCCAAGAAACGCGGTTGCGTGAAAAACTGTTTTTT. Its protein product is CASSQETRLREKLFF.

V usage is TRBV6-5 and J usage is TRBJ2-3, with unresolved D. The germline V gene encodes CDR1 MNHEY and CDR2 SVGAGI. V lost 6 bases, J lost 2 bases, and 15 bases lay in between. The CDR3 runs to 15 residues. Here the CDR3 DNA reads TGTGCCAGCAGGGTCCGGCTAGGAGTCACAGATACGCAGTATTTT. As protein: CASRVRLGVTDTQYF.

In DNA, the CDR3 is TGTGCCAGCTGGACAGTGGGTAACACTGAAGCTTTCTTT. Translation: CASWTVGNTEAFF. The chain joins TRBV5-4 to TRBJ1-1; the D gene is possibly TRBD1 (6 bases). Trimming took 7 bases from V and 2 from J, leaving 12 bases between them. The CDR3 contains 13 residues. CDR1 is SGHNT, CDR2 YYREEE, per germline (reference sequence).

V is TRBV7-2 and J is TRBJ2-7, with TRBD1 matching over 11 bases. Germline CDR1 reads SGHTA; CDR2 reads FQGNSA. The J segment lost 0 bases and the V segment lost 5 bases, leaving 3 bases of the junction unmatched. The CDR3 sequence is 15 residues long. The CDR3 reads CASSAGTGGSYEQYF. DNA of the CDR3: TGTGCCAGCAGCGCCGGGACAGGGGGCTCCTACGAGCAGTACTTC.

This rearrangement joins TRBV27 to TRBJ2-7, with 9 nucleotides matching TRBD1. Germline lookup yields CDR1 MNHEY and CDR2 SMNVEV (reference sequence). V lost 2 bases, J lost 10 bases, and 9 bases stayed unmatched. CDR3 length equals 14 residues. CDR3 nucleotides: TGTGCCAGCAGTTTAAAGAACAGGGGGCATGGTCAGTACTTC. Protein: CASSLKNRGHGQYF.

In its sample, this clone was seen once. The chain recombines TRBV6-5 with TRBJ2-1; D perhaps matches TRBD2 (6 bases). The germline CDR1 and CDR2 sequences are MNHEY and SVGAGI. The CDR3 runs to 15 residues. The V gene lost 6 bases and the J gene lost 1 base, with 13 bases spanning the gap. This CDR3 reads CASSLATPSYNEQFF. CDR3 nucleotide sequence: TGTGCCAGCAGCCTAGCGACGCCATCCTACAATGAGCAGTTCTTC.

The J gene is TRBJ1-2, the V gene TRBV27; tentatively, D is TRBD1 (6 bases). Trimming took off 3 bases at V and 5 bases at J, with 13 bases between the two ends. Looked up from germline, CDR1 is MNHEY and CDR2 is SMNVEV (reference sequence). This CDR3 contains 14 residues. The CDR3 loop reads CASSFRGAGYGYTF. The DNA for the CDR3 is TGTGCCAGCAGTTTTCGGGGGGCGGGTTATGGCTACACCTTC.

The rearrangement joins TRBV11-2 to TRBJ2-2, with TRBD2 matching over 8 bases. Germline V gives CDR1 SGHAT, CDR2 FQNNGV. The CDR3 covers 16 residues. After removal of 2 bases from V and 1 base from J, the junction contained 3 bases not matched to a gene. The CDR3 spells CASSLLAGMNTGELFF. The DNA for the CDR3 is TGTGCCAGCAGCTTATTAGCGGGAATGAACACCGGGGAGCTGTTTTTT.

As DNA, the CDR3 is TGTGCCAGCAGCCCAGCAAAGCCGAGGACTAGCGGGAGATTCTCCTACAATGAGCAGTTCTTC. It yields the protein CASSPAKPRTSGRFSYNEQFF. The chain couples TRBV4-2 to TRBJ2-1; 13 nucleotides agree with TRBD2. CDR1 is LGHNA and CDR2 is YNFKEQ in the germline V gene. This CDR3 has 21 residues. J gave up 0 bases and V 4 bases, and 15 bases lay outside the gene matches.

On this clone itself: The sample has other DNA sequences that encode this CDR3 too. V gene TRBV2 combines with J gene TRBJ2-1; tentatively, D is TRBD1 (5 bases). The germline V and J ends were trimmed by 2 bases and 0 bases, with 8 bases remaining between them. Germline assignment: CDR1 SNHLY and CDR2 FYNNEI. This CDR3 comprises 15 residues. The CDR3 region is CASSEQGSSYNEQFF. In nucleotides, the CDR3 is TGTGCCAGCAGTGAACAGGGCAGCTCCTACAATGAGCAGTTCTTC. Using reference TRBV2 and TRBJ2-1 for the parts outside the CDR3, the full variable domain is EPEVTQTPSHQVTQMGQEVILRCVPISNHLYFYWYRQILGQKVEFLVSFYNNEISEKSEIFDDQFSVERPDGSNFTLKIRSTKLEDSAMYFCASSEQGSSYNEQFFGPGTRLTVL.

This CDR3 reads CASSRSGTPRETQYF. The CDR3 region has the DNA TGTGCCAGCAGCCGATCGGGGACACCCCGGGAGACCCAGTACTTC. The V call is TRBV7-6, the J call TRBJ2-5, with a weak D call TRBD1 (6 bases). CDR1 is SGHVS and CDR2 is FNYEAQ in the germline V gene. V was cut by 5 bases and J by 5 bases, with 18 bases left in between. This CDR3 contains 15 residues.

The V call is TRBV19, the J call TRBJ2-1; 7 positions agree with TRBD1. Germline values: CDR1 LNHDA, CDR2 SQIVND (reference sequence). The CDR3 loop spans 12 amino acids. With V trimmed by 4 bases and J by 12 bases, 6 bases remained unmatched. CDR3 sequence: CASSTTGARQFF. As DNA, the CDR3 is TGTGCCAGTAGTACTACAGGGGCCCGGCAGTTCTTC.

V gene TRBV5-4 combines with J gene TRBJ1-1; D gene unclear. CDR1 and CDR2 from the germline V gene are SGHNT and YYREEE (reference sequence). The V end lost 0 bases, the J end lost 9 bases, and 9 bases lay between the germline ends. This CDR3 contains 12 residues. The CDR3: CASSLGANQAFF. The CDR3 DNA follows: TGTGCCAGCAGCTTGGGGGCCAATCAAGCTTTCTTT.

V usage is TRBV28 and J usage is TRBJ1-5; no clear D gene. The germline CDR1 and CDR2 sequences are MDHEN and SYDVKM. Trimming shortened V by 1 base and J by 6 bases, and 10 bases separated the two germline ends. The CDR3 is made up of 14 amino acids. The CDR3 spells CASSLYLSGQPQHF. Written as DNA, the CDR3 is TGTGCCAGCAGTTTATATCTCTCGGGTCAGCCCCAGCATTTT.